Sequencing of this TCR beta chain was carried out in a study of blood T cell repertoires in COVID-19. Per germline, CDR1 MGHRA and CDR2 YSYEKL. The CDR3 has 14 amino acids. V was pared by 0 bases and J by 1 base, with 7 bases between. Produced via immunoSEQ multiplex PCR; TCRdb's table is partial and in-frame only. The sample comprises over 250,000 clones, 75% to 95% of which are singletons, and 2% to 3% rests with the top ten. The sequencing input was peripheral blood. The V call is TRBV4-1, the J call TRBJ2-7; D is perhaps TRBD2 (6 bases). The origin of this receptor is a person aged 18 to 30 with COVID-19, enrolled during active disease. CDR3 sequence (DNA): TGCGCCAGCAGCCAAGATCGGGGGTCCTACGAGCAGTACTTC. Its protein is CASSQDRGSYEQYF.